This T cell receptor beta chain was identified in a study of blood T cell repertoires in COVID-19. Study details: Spain, Italy and the United States supplied samples that represented acute and convalescent COVID-19. T cells, B-cell-depleted T cells, or PBMCs provided the cDNA or gDNA that served as material.

With 5 bases clipped from V and 2 bases from J, the junction kept 10 bases outside the gene matches. This CDR3 is 16 amino acids long. Germline CDR1 and CDR2: SGHRS and YFSETQ. How the authors handled the data: From reference gene primer amplification, estimates of nucleated cell counts were derived. Generated by immunoSEQ multiplex PCR, the TCRdb table keeps only in-frame clones and is missing some. D and trimming come from the DNA, and the V and J calls and clone size come from that table. The sample has 55,000 to 75,000 clones; 65% to 80% are singletons. Sequencing was performed on peripheral blood. This sequence joins TRBV5-1 and TRBJ2-5; TRBD2 matches 9 bases. The sequence derives from a human donor in a cohort sampled during active COVID-19. In DNA, the CDR3 is TGCGCCAGCAGGGGACTAGCCTTGCCGGCGCAAGAGACCCAGTACTTC. Its protein product is CASRGLALPAQETQYF.